This T cell receptor (beta chain) stems from a study of blood T cell repertoires in COVID-19. As for the study in general: Some COVID-19 samples were acute and others convalescent; all came from the United States, Italy and Spain.

The Seattle patients joined while their infection was active and were tracked longitudinally afterward. The CDR3 covers 15 residues. Germline values: CDR1 SNHLY, CDR2 FYNNEI. V lost 8 bases and J 0 bases, leaving 17 bases between the germline ends. Profiling relied on immunoSEQ multiplex PCR, and the TCRdb table lists in-frame clones only, not all of them. The sample records about 400,000 clones, roughly 90% being singletons. The chain joins TRBV2 to TRBJ2-7; D is uncertain. The source is a woman in her sixties or seventies with COVID-19, enrolled during active disease. Specimen: peripheral blood. CDR3 sequence reads: CASSDRGLLSYEQYF. CDR3 DNA sequence: TGTGCCAGCTCGGATCGAGGCTTACTCTCCTACGAGCAGTACTTC.